This T cell receptor beta chain appears in the sequencing data of a study of T cells in Graves' hyperthyroidism and ophthalmopathy. General observations from the study: Most clonotypes that expanded in the thyroid above 0.001 also showed up in blood.

Researchers defined stable Graves' hyperthyroidism as no ophthalmopathy progression within 18 months. The hyperthyroidism patients had all been newly diagnosed, and their disease duration was under 2 months. Their ages ranged from 18 to 65 years. Pregnant or lactating patients were excluded, as were those with uncontrolled infection or other autoimmune disease. The V gene's germline CDR1 is MDHEN and CDR2 SYDVKM. Germline trimming cut 2 bases from V and 0 bases from J; bases unmatched to any gene: 13. The CDR3 sequence is 19 residues long. This clonotype was seen at least ten times. No antigen is known for it. There were TCR beta CDR3 regions amplified from RNA transcripts. The HTBI primer set served for first-round RT-PCR of the TCR CDR3. TCRdb recomputed calls from the multiplex PCR reads with MiXCR, one row per CDR3 protein. The sample yields hundreds of thousands of distinct CDR3 sequences, less than 15% seen once.

J is TRBJ2-1 and V is TRBV28, with 7 bases aligning to TRBD1. The receptor comes from a woman aged 18-30 years with Graves' hyperthyroidism. The sample comprised blood. The CDR3 reads CASSLLRDRNIYSYNEQFF. As DNA, the CDR3 is TGTGCCAGCAGTTTACTCCGGGACAGAAACATCTACTCCTACAATGAGCAGTTCTTC.